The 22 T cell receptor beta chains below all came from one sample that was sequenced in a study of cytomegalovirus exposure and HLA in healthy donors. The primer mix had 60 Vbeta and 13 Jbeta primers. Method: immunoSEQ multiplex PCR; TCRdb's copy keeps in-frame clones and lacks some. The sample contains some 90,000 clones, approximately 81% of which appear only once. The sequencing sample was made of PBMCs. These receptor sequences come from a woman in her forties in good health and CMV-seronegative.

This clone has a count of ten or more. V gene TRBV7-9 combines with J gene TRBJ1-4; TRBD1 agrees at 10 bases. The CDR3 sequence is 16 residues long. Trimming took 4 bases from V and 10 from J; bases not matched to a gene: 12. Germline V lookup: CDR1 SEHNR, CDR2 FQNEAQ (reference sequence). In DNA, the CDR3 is TGTGCCAGCAGCTCAATAGGGTTCGGACAGGGGGGAAAACTGTTTTTT. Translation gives CASSSIGFGQGGKLFF. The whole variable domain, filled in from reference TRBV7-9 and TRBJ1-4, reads DTGVSQNPRHKITKRGQNVTFRCDPISEHNRLYWYRQTLGQGPEFLTYFQNEAQLEKSRLLSDRFSAERPKGSFSTLEIQRTEQGDSAMYLCASSSIGFGQGGKLFFGSGTQLSVL.

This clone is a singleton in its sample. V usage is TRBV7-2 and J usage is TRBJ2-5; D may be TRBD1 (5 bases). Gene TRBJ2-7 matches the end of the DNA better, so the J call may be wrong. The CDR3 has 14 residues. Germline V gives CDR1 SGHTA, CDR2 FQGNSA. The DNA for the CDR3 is TGTGCCAGCAGCTTAGCGCTGGGGCCCCACGAGCAGTACTTC. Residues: CASSLALGPHEQYF.

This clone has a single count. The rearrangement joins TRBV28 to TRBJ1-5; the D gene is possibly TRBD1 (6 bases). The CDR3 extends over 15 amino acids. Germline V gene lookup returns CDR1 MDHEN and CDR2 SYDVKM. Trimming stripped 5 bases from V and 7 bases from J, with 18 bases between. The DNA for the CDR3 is TGTGCCAGCAGTACAACGACAGGAATGATACAGCCCCAGCATTTT. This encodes CASSTTTGMIQPQHF.

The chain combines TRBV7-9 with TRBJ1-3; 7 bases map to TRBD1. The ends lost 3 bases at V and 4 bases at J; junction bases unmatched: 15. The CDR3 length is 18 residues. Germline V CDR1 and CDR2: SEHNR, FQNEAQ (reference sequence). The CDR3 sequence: CASSFFPFTDRDGNTIYF. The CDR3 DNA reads TGTGCCAGCAGCTTTTTCCCTTTCACCGACAGGGACGGAAACACCATATATTTT.

CDR3 bases: TGTGCCAGCAGGGTGCTGGGGCAGGGGAGCTATGGCTACACCTTC. As protein: CASRVLGQGSYGYTF. This sequence joins TRBV2 and TRBJ1-2; tentative D call: TRBD1 (6 bases). Germline CDR1 and CDR2: SNHLY and FYNNEI. With 6 bases removed from V and 4 bases from J, the gap between germline ends came to 18 bases. The CDR3 runs to 15 residues.

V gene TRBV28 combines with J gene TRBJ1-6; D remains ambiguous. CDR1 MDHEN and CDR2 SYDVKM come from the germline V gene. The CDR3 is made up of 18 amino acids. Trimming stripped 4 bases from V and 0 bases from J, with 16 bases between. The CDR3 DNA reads TGTGCCAGCAGTTCCTACCAAGGAACGGGCTCCTATAATTCACCCCTCCACTTT. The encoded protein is CASSSYQGTGSYNSPLHF.

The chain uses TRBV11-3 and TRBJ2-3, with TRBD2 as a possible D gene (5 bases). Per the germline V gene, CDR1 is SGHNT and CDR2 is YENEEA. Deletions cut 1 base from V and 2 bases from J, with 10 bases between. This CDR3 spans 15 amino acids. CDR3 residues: CASSLGPGNTDTQYF. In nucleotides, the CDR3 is TGTGCCAGCAGCTTAGGTCCCGGGAACACAGATACGCAGTATTTT.

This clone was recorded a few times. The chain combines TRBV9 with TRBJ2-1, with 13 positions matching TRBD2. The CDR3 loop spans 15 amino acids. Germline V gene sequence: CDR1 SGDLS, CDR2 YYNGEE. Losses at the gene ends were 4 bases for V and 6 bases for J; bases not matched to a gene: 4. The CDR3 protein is CASSPWTSGSNEQFF. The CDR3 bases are TGTGCCAGCAGCCCTTGGACTAGCGGGAGCAATGAGCAGTTCTTC. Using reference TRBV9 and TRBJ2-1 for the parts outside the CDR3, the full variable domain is DSGVTQTPKHLITATGQRVTLRCSPRSGDLSVYWYQQSLDQGLQFLIQYYNGEERAKGNILERFSAQQFPDLHSELNLSSLELGDSALYFCASSPWTSGSNEQFFGPGTRLTVL.

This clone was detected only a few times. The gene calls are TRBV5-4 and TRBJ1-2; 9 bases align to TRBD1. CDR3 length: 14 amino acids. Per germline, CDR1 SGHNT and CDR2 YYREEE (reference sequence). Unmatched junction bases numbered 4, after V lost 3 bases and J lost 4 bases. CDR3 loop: CASSSGTGIYGYTF. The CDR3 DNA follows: TGTGCCAGCAGCTCCGGGACAGGGATCTATGGCTACACCTTC.

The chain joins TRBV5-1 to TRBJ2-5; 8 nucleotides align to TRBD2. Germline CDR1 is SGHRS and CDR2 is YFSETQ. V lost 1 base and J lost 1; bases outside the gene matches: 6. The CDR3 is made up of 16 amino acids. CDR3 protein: CASSLTGGGSQETQYF. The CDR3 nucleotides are TGCGCCAGCAGCTTGACGGGGGGGGGATCCCAAGAGACCCAGTACTTC.

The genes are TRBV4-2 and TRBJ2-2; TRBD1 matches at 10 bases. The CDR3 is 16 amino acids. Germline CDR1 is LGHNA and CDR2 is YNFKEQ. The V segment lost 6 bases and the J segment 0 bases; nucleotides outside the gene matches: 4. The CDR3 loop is CASRGQGSTNTGELFF. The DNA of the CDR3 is TGTGCCAGCAGGGGACAGGGGTCCACGAACACCGGGGAGCTGTTTTTT.

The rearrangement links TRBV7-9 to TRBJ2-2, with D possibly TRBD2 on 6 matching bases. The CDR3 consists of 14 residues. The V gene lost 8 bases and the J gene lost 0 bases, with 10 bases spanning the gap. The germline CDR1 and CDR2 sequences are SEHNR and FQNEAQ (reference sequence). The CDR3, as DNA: TGTGCCAGCCCGAGACTAGCGAACACCGGGGAGCTGTTTTTT. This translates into CASPRLANTGELFF.

CDR3 bases: TGTGCCAGCAGCTTAGATGCGGGAGCGGGAGATACGCAGTATTTT. It translates to CASSLDAGAGDTQYF. J is TRBJ2-3 and V is TRBV7-7; 7 bases agree with TRBD2. The CDR3 has 15 residues. Germline loops: CDR1 SSHAT, CDR2 FNYEAQ (reference sequence). V was clipped by 1 base and J by 5 bases; unmatched bases: 6.

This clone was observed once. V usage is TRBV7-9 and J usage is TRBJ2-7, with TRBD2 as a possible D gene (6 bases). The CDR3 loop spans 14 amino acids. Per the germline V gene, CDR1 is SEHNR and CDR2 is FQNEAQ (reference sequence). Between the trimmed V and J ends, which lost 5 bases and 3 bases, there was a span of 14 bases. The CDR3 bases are TGTGCCAGCAGCGACCGGGACTGGAGCTACGAGCAGTACTTC. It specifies CASSDRDWSYEQYF.

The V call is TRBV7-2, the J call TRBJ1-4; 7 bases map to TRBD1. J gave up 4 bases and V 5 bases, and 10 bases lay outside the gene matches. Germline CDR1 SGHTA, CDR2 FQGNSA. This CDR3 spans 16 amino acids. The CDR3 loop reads CASSTKTGTVNEKLFF. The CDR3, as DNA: TGTGCCAGCAGCACGAAGACCGGGACAGTTAATGAAAAACTGTTTTTT.

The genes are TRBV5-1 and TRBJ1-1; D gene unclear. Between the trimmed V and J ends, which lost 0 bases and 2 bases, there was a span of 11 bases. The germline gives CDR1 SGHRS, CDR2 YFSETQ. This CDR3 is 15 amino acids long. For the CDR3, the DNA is TGCGCCAGCAGCTTGGGGGAGGGAAGAAACACTGAAGCTTTCTTT. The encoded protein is CASSLGEGRNTEAFF.

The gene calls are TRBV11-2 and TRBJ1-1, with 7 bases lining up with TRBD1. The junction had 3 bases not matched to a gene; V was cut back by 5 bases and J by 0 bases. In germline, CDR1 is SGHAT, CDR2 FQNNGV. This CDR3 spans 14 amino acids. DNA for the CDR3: TGTGCCAGCAGCCCGGGACAGATGAACACTGAAGCTTTCTTT. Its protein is CASSPGQMNTEAFF.

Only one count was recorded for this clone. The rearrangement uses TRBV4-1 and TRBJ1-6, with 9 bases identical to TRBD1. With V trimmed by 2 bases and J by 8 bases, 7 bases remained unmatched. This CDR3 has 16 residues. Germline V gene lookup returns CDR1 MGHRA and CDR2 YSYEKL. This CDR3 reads CASSQPSGTGHSPLHF. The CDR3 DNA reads TGCGCCAGCAGCCAACCTTCCGGGACAGGGCATTCACCCCTCCACTTT.

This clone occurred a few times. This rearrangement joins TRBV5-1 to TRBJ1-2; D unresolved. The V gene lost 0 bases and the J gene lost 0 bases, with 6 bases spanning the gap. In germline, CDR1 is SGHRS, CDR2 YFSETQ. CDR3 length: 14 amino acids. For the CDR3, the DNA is TGCGCCAGCAGCTTGGGTCCGGCTAACTATGGCTACACCTTC. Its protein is CASSLGPANYGYTF. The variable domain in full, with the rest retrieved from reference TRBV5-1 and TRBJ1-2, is KAGVTQTPRYLIKTRGQQVTLSCSPISGHRSVSWYQQTPGQGLQFLFEYFSETQRNKGNFPGRFSGRQFSNSRSEMNVSTLELGDSALYLCASSLGPANYGYTFGSGTRLTVV.

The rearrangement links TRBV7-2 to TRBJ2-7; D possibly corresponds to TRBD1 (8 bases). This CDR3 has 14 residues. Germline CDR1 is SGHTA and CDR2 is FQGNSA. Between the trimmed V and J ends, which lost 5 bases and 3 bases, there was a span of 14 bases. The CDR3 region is CASSPHRGGYEQYF. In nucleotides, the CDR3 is TGTGCCAGCAGCCCCCACAGGGGGGGCTACGAGCAGTACTTC.

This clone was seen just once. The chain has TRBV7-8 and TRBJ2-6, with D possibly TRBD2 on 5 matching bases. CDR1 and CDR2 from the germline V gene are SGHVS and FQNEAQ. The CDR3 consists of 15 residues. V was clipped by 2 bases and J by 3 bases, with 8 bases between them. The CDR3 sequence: CASSLSGSGANVLTF. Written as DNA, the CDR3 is TGTGCCAGCAGCTTATCTGGGAGTGGGGCCAACGTCCTGACTTTC. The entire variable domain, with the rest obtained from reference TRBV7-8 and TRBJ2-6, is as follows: GAGVSQSPRYKVAKRGQDVALRCDPISGHVSLFWYQQALGQGPEFLTYFQNEAQLDKSGLPSDRFFAERPEGSVSTLKIQRTQQEDSAVYLCASSLSGSGANVLTFGAGSRLTVL.

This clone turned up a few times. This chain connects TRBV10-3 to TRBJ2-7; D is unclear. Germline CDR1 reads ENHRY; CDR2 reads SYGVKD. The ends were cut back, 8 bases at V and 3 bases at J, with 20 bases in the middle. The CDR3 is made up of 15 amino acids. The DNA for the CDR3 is TGTGCCATCTTCCAGAGACATACTCATAACTACGAGCAGTACTTC. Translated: CAIFQRHTHNYEQYF.